One sample yielded the 10 T cell receptor beta chains listed below, sequenced in a study of CD8 T cells in ankylosing spondylitis. MiXCR, applied by TCRdb to the 5' RACE reads, yields one record per CDR3 protein. The sample yields hundreds of thousands of distinct CDR3 sequences, about a sixth seen once. Their antigens remain unidentified. Study-wide points: Among TCR beta sequences, a motif of eight or nine highly homologous variants appeared characteristic of ankylosing spondylitis blood.

Source material: blood, either unsorted or a sorted T cell fraction (not recorded which). Source of these receptors: a male donor with ankylosing spondylitis.

The chain has TRBV2 and TRBJ1-2, with 8 bases aligning to TRBD1. The CDR3 sequence is 15 residues long. The germline V gene encodes CDR1 SNHLY and CDR2 FYNNEI. V shed 3 bases, J shed 12 bases, and the junction held 15 bases outside the gene matches. The CDR3 here is CASSEGGDRGKENTF. The CDR3 nucleotides are TGTGCCAGCAGTGAGGGGGGTGACAGGGGAAAAGAGAACACCTTC.

This clonotype was counted a few times. This chain uses TRBV20-1 with TRBJ2-7; TRBD2 agrees at 12 bases. Germline trimming cut 6 bases from V and 2 bases from J; bases unmatched to any gene: 5. Germline lookup yields CDR1 DFQATT and CDR2 SNEGSKA (reference sequence). The CDR3 has 14 amino acids. The CDR3: CSATGTSGPYEQYF. In DNA, the CDR3 is TGCAGTGCAACCGGGACTAGCGGGCCCTACGAGCAGTACTTC.

This clonotype has more than one count but fewer than ten. This chain links TRBV29-1 with TRBJ1-2; possibly TRBD1 for D (5 bases). This CDR3 comprises 12 residues. The germline gives CDR1 SQVTM, CDR2 ANQGSEA. V was shortened by 7 bases and J by 5 bases, with 14 bases between the two germline ends. For the CDR3, the DNA is TGCAGCGCCGCAGGGCCGTCATATGGCTACACCTTC. Residues: CSAAGPSYGYTF.

The rearrangement uses TRBV3-1 and TRBJ1-1; tentatively, D is TRBD1 (5 bases). The CDR3 is 14 amino acids. Germline V gives CDR1 LGHDT, CDR2 YNNKEL (reference sequence). The V gene lost 1 base and the J gene lost 6 bases, with 12 bases spanning the gap. In nucleotides, the CDR3 is TGTGCCAGCAGCCAAGGAGGCCAGGGACCTGAAGCTTTCTTT. Translating it yields CASSQGGQGPEAFF.

This clonotype was seen a handful of times. The rearrangement uses TRBV6-5 and TRBJ2-7, with D unresolved. This CDR3 has 13 amino acids. V was trimmed by 2 bases and J by 3 bases, leaving 8 bases between them. Germline CDR1 and CDR2: MNHEY and SVGAGI. The CDR3 DNA follows: TGTGCCAGCAGTTACCTCGCAGGCTACGAGCAGTACTTC. Translation gives CASSYLAGYEQYF.

In this sample, this clonotype turned up a few times. The CDR3 sequence: CATSDPPGQVTYEQYF. Written as DNA, the CDR3 is TGTGCCACCAGTGATCCACCGGGACAGGTCACCTACGAGCAGTACTTC. The chain recombines TRBV24-1 with TRBJ2-7, with 8 bases lining up with TRBD1. Unmatched junction bases numbered 8, after V lost 3 bases and J lost 2 bases. The germline V gene encodes CDR1 KGHDR and CDR2 SFDVKD. The CDR3 loop spans 16 amino acids.

Only a few counts were recorded for this clonotype. J is TRBJ2-5 and V is TRBV20-1, with TRBD2 matching over 8 bases. The CDR3 is 13 amino acids. Germline CDR1 reads DFQATT; CDR2 reads SNEGSKA (reference sequence). V lost 6 bases to trimming and J lost 5 bases; unmatched junction nucleotides: 8. CDR3 DNA sequence: TGCAGTGCATCTCGGGGGGGCGGGGAGACCCAGTACTTC. It specifies CSASRGGGETQYF.

This clonotype showed up just a few times. The rearrangement links TRBV7-6 to TRBJ2-3, with a tentative D call TRBD2 (5 bases). The germline CDR1 and CDR2 sequences are SGHVS and FNYEAQ. Trimming shortened V by 1 base and J by 0 bases, and 11 bases separated the two germline ends. The CDR3 consists of 16 residues. The CDR3 here is CASSLGPAASTDTQYF. The CDR3, as DNA: TGTGCCAGCAGCTTAGGTCCAGCGGCTAGCACAGATACGCAGTATTTT. The full variable domain, completed using reference TRBV7-6 and TRBJ2-3, is GAGVSQSPRYKVTKRGQDVALRCDPISGHVSLYWYRQALGQGPEFLTYFNYEAQQDKSGLPNDRFSAERPEGSISTLTIQRTEQRDSAMYRCASSLGPAASTDTQYFGPGTRLTVL.

The sample holds a few counts of this clonotype. The chain links TRBV20-1 to TRBJ1-4; unclear D gene. Deletions cut 6 bases from V and 8 bases from J, with 7 bases between. The CDR3 has 10 amino acids. CDR1 and CDR2 from the germline V gene are DFQATT and SNEGSKA (reference sequence). In nucleotides, the CDR3 is TGCAGTGCCTCGGGCGAAAAACTGTTTTTT. Encoded protein: CSASGEKLFF.

This clonotype has only a few counts. The rearrangement links TRBV6-2 or TRBV6-3 to TRBJ2-3; D gene unclear. Germline assignment: CDR1 MNHEY and CDR2 SVGEGT. The CDR3 has 12 amino acids. V lost 6 bases and J lost 10, with 14 bases in between. CDR3 sequence reads: CASSRLSEPQYF. CDR3 nucleotides: TGTGCCAGCAGCCGTCTATCGGAGCCGCAGTATTTT.